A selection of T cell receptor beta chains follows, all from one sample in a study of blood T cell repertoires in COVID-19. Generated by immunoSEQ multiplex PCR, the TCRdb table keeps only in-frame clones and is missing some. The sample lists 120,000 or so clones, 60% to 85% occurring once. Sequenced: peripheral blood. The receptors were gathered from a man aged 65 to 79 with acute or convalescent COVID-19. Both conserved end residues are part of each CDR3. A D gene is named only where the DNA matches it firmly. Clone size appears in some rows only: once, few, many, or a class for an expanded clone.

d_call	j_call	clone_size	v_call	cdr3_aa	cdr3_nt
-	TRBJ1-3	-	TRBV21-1	CASYKTRQIGNTIYF	TGTGCCAGTTACAAGACCCGACAGATTGGAAACACCATATATTTT
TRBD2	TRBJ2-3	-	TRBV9	CASSVEAGGRNTDTQYF	TGTGCCAGCAGCGTAGAAGCGGGGGGGCGTAACACAGATACGCAGTATTTT
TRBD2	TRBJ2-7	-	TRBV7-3	CASSPGGIRSYEQYF	TGTGCCAGCAGTCCCGGGGGGATTCGCTCCTACGAGCAGTACTTC
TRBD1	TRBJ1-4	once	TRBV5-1	CASSLEGQGEKLFF	TGCGCCAGCAGCTTGGAGGGACAGGGAGAAAAACTGTTTTTT
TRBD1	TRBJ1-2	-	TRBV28	CASSTRTGAGYGYTF	TGTGCCAGCAGTACCCGGACAGGGGCGGGCTATGGCTACACCTTC
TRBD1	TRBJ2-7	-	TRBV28	CASRVTAGGEQYF	TGTGCCAGCAGAGTAACCGCAGGGGGCGAGCAGTACTTC
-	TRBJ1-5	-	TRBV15	CATSREFAGGSNQPQHF	TGTGCCACCAGCAGAGAGTTCGCGGGGGGGAGCAATCAGCCCCAGCATTTT
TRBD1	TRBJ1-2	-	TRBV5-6	CASSLAARDRELGGYTF	TGTGCCAGCAGCTTGGCCGCACGGGACAGGGAGTTAGGCGGCTACACCTTC
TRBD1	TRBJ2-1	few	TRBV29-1	CSAYGTGLGLNEQFF	TGCAGCGCCTACGGGACAGGGTTGGGACTCAATGAGCAGTTCTTC
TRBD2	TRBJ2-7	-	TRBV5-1	CASSLRALAGGLSYEQYF	TGCGCCAGCAGCTTGCGGGCACTAGCGGGGGGCCTCTCCTACGAGCAGTACTTC
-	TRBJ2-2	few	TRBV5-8	CASSSWGVGTFNTGELFF	TGTGCCAGCAGCTCCTGGGGGGTCGGGACTTTTAACACCGGGGAGCTGTTTTTT
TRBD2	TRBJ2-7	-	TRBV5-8	CASSFSSGSTYEQYF	TGTGCCAGCAGCTTCTCTAGCGGGAGCACCTACGAGCAGTACTTC
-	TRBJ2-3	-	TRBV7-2	CASSLGLSTDTQYF	TGTGCCAGCAGCTTAGGACTCAGCACAGATACGCAGTATTTT
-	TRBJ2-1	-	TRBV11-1	CASSAMEQITYNEQFF	TGTGCCAGCAGCGCGATGGAACAGATCACCTACAATGAGCAGTTCTTC
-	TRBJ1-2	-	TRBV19	CASGVGPDYGYTF	TGTGCCAGTGGGGTGGGGCCGGACTATGGCTACACCTTC
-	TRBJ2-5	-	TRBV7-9	CASSSLGVAETQYF	TGTGCCAGCAGCTCCCTCGGGGTCGCAGAGACCCAGTACTTC
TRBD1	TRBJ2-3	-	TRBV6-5	CASSDGTGILDTQYF	TGTGCCAGCAGCGATGGGACAGGGATTTTAGATACGCAGTATTTT
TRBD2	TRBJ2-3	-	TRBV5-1	CASSLPGLAGGLDTQYF	TGCGCCAGCAGCTTACCGGGACTAGCGGGGGGGTTAGATACGCAGTATTTT
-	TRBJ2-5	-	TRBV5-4	CASSKQGGSQETQYF	TGTGCCAGCAGCAAACAAGGCGGCAGCCAAGAGACCCAGTACTTC
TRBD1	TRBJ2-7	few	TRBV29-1	CSVETGGLNYEQYF	TGCAGCGTTGAAACAGGGGGCTTAAACTACGAGCAGTACTTC
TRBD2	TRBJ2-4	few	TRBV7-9	CASSLGGGITLLQYF	TGTGCCAGCAGCTTAGGGGGAGGGATCACCCTTCTTCAGTACTTC
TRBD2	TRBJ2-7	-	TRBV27	CATRGGLAGVFPYEQYF	TGTGCCACCCGGGGGGGGCTAGCGGGAGTGTTCCCCTACGAGCAGTACTTC
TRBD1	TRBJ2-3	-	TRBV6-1	CASREGQGTDTQYF	TGTGCCAGCAGGGAAGGACAGGGCACAGATACGCAGTATTTT
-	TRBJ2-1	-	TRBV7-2	CASSLLPASSYNEQFF	TGTGCCAGCAGCTTACTTCCTGCTAGCTCCTACAATGAGCAGTTCTTC
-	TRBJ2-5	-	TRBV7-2	CASSPDSFRPQYF	TGTGCCAGCAGCCCGGACAGTTTCCGGCCCCAGTACTTC
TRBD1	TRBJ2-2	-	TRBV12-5	CASGGTGSNTGELFF	TGTGCTAGTGGGGGGACAGGAAGCAACACCGGGGAGCTGTTTTTT
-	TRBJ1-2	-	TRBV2	CASSGEAGYTF	TGTGCCAGCAGTGGTGAGGCTGGCTACACCTTC
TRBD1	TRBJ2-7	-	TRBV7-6	CASSRRQGDYEQYF	TGTGCCAGCAGCAGACGACAGGGCGACTACGAGCAGTACTTC
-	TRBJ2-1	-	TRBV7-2	CASSLQLRSNEQFF	TGTGCCAGCAGCTTACAACTACGAAGTAATGAGCAGTTCTTC
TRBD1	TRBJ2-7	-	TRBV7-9	CASSPRDRGSYEQYF	TGTGCCAGCAGCCCCAGGGACAGGGGGTCCTACGAGCAGTACTTC
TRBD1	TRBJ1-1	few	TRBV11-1	CASSSDRATEAFF	TGTGCCAGCAGCTCCGACAGGGCCACTGAAGCTTTCTTT
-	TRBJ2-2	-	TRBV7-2	CASSPTSDGGELFF	TGTGCCAGCAGCCCGACGAGCGACGGCGGGGAGCTGTTTTTT
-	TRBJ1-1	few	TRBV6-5	CASSRKRRTAEAFF	TGTGCCAGCAGTCGCAAGAGACGCACAGCAGAAGCTTTCTTT
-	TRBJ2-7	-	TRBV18	CASSPGQGGFSYEQYF	TGTGCCAGCTCACCAGGGCAGGGGGGATTCTCCTACGAGCAGTACTTC
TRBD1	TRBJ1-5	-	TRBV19	CASSQTGSSNQPQHF	TGTGCCAGTAGTCAGACAGGGAGTAGCAATCAGCCCCAGCATTTT
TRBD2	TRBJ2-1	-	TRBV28	CASSSLKGRGRGNEQFF	TGTGCCAGCAGTTCCTTGAAGGGGCGCGGGAGAGGGAATGAGCAGTTCTTC
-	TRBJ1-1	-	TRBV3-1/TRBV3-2	CASSQEGLVGEITEAFF	TGTGCCAGCAGCCAAGAGGGGCTGGTAGGTGAAATCACTGAAGCTTTCTTT
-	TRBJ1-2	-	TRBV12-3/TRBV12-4	CASSLGDNYGYTF	TGTGCCAGCAGTTTAGGAGATAACTATGGCTACACCTTC
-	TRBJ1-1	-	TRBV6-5	CASAARTEAFF	TGTGCCAGCGCTGCCCGGACTGAAGCTTTCTTT
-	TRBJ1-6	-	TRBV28	CASSPGGSSYNSPLHF	TGTGCCAGCAGTCCGGGGGGGAGCTCCTATAATTCACCCCTCCACTTT
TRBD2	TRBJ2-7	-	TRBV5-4	CASSLGGLAGGSEQYF	TGTGCCAGCAGCTTGGGAGGACTAGCGGGAGGTAGCGAGCAGTACTTC
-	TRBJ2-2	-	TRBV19	CASSSRQALYTGELFF	TGTGCCAGTAGTAGTCGACAGGCCCTATACACCGGGGAGCTGTTTTTT
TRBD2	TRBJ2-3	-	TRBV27	CASRSTSGSVDTQYF	TGTGCCAGCAGGTCGACTAGCGGGAGCGTGGATACGCAGTATTTT
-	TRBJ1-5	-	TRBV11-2	CASSLGTPGQPQHF	TGTGCCAGCAGCTTAGGGACTCCGGGGCAGCCCCAGCATTTT
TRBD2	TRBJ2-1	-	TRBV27	CASGTSGRYNEQFF	TGTGCCAGCGGGACTAGCGGGAGATACAATGAGCAGTTCTTC
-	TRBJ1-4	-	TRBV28	CATLNEKLFF	TGTGCCACCCTTAATGAAAAACTGTTTTTT
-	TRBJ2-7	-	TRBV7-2	CASSLASGEQYF	TGTGCCAGCAGCTTAGCGTCAGGCGAGCAGTACTTC
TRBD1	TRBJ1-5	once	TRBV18	CASSPPGQGNNQPQHF	TGTGCCAGCTCACCACCGGGACAGGGCAACAATCAGCCCCAGCATTTT
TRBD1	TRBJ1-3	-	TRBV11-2	CASSLGTGGATIYF	TGTGCCAGCAGCTTAGGGACAGGGGGCGCAACCATATATTTT
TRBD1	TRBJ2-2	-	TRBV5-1	CASSTGTGGSTGELFF	TGCGCCAGCAGCACGGGGACAGGGGGAAGCACCGGGGAGCTGTTTTTT
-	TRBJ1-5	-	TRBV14	CASSQGEGQPQHF	TGTGCCAGCAGCCAAGGGGAGGGCCAGCCCCAGCATTTT
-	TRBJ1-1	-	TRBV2	CASSVQAASTEAFF	TGTGCCAGCAGTGTTCAAGCGGCCTCCACTGAAGCTTTCTTT
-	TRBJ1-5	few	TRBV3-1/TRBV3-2	CASSVTGHQPQHF	TGTGCCAGCAGCGTAACAGGGCATCAGCCCCAGCATTTT
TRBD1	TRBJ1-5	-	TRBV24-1	CATSVGQGVNQPQHF	TGTGCCACCAGTGTAGGACAGGGTGTAAATCAGCCCCAGCATTTT
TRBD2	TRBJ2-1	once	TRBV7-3	CASSRGGPMEWNEQFF	TGTGCCAGCAGCAGGGGAGGGCCTATGGAGTGGAATGAGCAGTTCTTC
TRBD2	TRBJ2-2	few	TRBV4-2	CASSQELAGDTGELFF	TGTGCCAGCAGCCAAGAACTAGCGGGAGACACCGGGGAGCTGTTTTTT